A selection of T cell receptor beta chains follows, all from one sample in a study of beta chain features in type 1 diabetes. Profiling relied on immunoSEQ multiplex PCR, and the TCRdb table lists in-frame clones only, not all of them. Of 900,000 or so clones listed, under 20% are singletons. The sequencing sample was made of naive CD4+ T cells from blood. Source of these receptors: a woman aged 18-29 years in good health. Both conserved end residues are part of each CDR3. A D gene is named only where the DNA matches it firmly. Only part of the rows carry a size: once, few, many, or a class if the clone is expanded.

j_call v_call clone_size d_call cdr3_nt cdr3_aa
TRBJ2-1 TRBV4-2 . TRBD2 TGTGCCAGCAGTCACCCCTCGGGACTAGCGGGTTCCAATGAGCAGTTCTTC CASSHPSGLAGSNEQFF
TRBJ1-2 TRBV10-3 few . TGTGCCATCAGGGGGTTTGAAACCTATGGCTACACCTTC CAIRGFETYGYTF
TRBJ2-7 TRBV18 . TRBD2 TGTGCCAGCTCACCCGAAAGGACTAGCGGTCCCTACGAGCAGTACTTC CASSPERTSGPYEQYF
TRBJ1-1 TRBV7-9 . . TGTGCCAGCAGCTCGGGGACATTTCATGGGGCTTTCTTT CASSSGTFHGAFF
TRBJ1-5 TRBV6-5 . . TGTGCCAGCGGGAGAACAGGAATCAATCAGCCCCAGCATTTT CASGRTGINQPQHF
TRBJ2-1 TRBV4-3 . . TGCGCCAGCAGCCAAACTAGCTTAGGCGCCTACAATGAGCAGTTCTTC CASSQTSLGAYNEQFF
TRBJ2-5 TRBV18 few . TGTGCCAGCTCACCCGCCCTCTTCCAAGAGACCCAGTACTTC CASSPALFQETQYF
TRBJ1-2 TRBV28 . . TGTGCCAGCAGTTTACCCCGGACGGTCTATGGCTACACCTTC CASSLPRTVYGYTF
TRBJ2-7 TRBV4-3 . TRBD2 TGCGCCAGCAGCCGAGCTCTCAGGCGGGGGGCGGTCCTTTACGAGCAGTACTTC CASSRALRRGAVLYEQYF
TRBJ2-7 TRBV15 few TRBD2 TGTGCCACCAGGGGTAGCGGGTCCTACGAGCAGTACTTC CATRGSGSYEQYF
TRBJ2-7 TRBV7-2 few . TGTGCCAGCAGCTTAGGGACAAATTACGAGCAGTACTTC CASSLGTNYEQYF
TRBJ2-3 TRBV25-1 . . TGTGCCAGCAGTGAATTAAGTCCAGATACGCAGTATTTT CASSELSPDTQYF
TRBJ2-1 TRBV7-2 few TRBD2 TGTGCCAGCAGCCACAGACTAGCGGGATCGGCACATGAGCAGTTCTTC CASSHRLAGSAHEQFF
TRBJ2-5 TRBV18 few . TGTGCCAGCTCACCGGGGCGGCAAGAGACCCAGTACTTC CASSPGRQETQYF
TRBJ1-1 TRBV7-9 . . TGTGCCAGCAGCTTCTTCCAGGGGAACACTGAAGCTTTCTTT CASSFFQGNTEAFF
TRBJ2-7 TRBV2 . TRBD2 TGTGCCAGCAGTGAGCTAGCGGGAGTTGACGAGCAGTACTTC CASSELAGVDEQYF
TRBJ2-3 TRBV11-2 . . TGTGCCAGCAGCGGGAGACTCACAGATACGCAGTATTTT CASSGRLTDTQYF
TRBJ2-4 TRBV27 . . TGTGCCAGCAGTTTAGGGACGGTCGCCAAAAACATTCAGTACTTC CASSLGTVAKNIQYF
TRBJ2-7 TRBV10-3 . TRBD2 TGTGCCATCAGTGAGGCGGGAGGAGACGAGCAGTACTTC CAISEAGGDEQYF
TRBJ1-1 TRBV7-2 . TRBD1 TGTGCCAGCAGCCCGTCGCAGGGGGCGAACACTGAAGCTTTCTTT CASSPSQGANTEAFF
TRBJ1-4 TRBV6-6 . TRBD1 TGTGCCAGCAGTTACTTGGCCGGGACAGCTGATGAAAAACTGTTTTTT CASSYLAGTADEKLFF
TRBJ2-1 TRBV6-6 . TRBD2 TGTGCCAGCAGTTTTTCTAGCGGGGCCTACAATGAGCAGTTCTTC CASSFSSGAYNEQFF
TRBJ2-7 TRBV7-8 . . TGTGCCAGCAGCTTAAGGCCCCTTCGTTCCTACGAGCAGTACTTC CASSLRPLRSYEQYF
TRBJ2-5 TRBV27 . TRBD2 TGTGCCAGCAGCCGAGCGGGAGGGTACCAAGAGACCCAGTACTTC CASSRAGGYQETQYF
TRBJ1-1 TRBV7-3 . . TGTGCCAGCAGGCAAGGACGGACGAACACTGAAGCTTTCTTT CASRQGRTNTEAFF
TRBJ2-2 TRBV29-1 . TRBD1 TGCAGCGTTGAGCAGGGGGCTGCGAGTACCGGGGAGCTGTTTTTT CSVEQGAASTGELFF
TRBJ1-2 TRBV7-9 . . TGTGCCAGCAGCTTAGATGGCCAGGGGTATGGCTACACCTTC CASSLDGQGYGYTF
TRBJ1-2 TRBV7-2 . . TGTGCCAGCAGCCCGATGGAGGGGCGCGATGGCTACACCTTC CASSPMEGRDGYTF
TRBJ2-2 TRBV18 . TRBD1 TGTGCCAGCGCGGGACAGGAGAACACCGGGGAGCTGTTTTTT CASAGQENTGELFF
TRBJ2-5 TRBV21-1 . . TGTGCCAGCAGCGGTTCTCTAGCGGGAGTGGGGGAGACCCAGTACTTC CASSGSLAGVGETQYF
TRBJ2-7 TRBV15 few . TGTGCCACCAGCAGTAATCAGGGAGGCTACGAGCAGTACTTC CATSSNQGGYEQYF
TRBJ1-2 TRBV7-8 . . TGTGCCAGCAGCCCGCATCAGGTCGGGAACTATGGCTACACCTTC CASSPHQVGNYGYTF
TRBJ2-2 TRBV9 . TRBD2 TGTGCCAGCAGCCCTCATAGCGGGAGCGGTGGGAGCGGGGAGCTGTTTTTT CASSPHSGSGGSGELFF
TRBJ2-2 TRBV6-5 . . TGTGCCAGCGAACTAAGACTCACCGGGGAGCTGTTTTTT CASELRLTGELFF
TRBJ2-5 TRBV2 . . TGTGCCAGCAGCGGGCAGGGGGAGACCCAGTACTTC CASSGQGETQYF